This T cell receptor beta chain was recorded in a study of vaccination effects on CD4 cells after COVID-19. For the study at large: Two doses of BNT162b2 or mRNA-1273 vaccine were administered to participants.

This clone was seen at least ten times. The antigen is unknown. Study-level findings and limits: Long after vaccination, the clones induced by infection and by vaccine shrank markedly in size.

Generated by immunoSEQ multiplex PCR, the TCRdb table keeps only in-frame clones and is missing some. The sample shows 35,000 to 45,000 clones, about 70% of them seen only once. J lost 3 bases, V lost 4 bases, and 14 bases had no gene match. The germline gives CDR1 SGHRS, CDR2 YFSETQ. The length of the CDR3 is 17 residues. Antigen-specific CD4+ T cells were first expanded with viral peptide pools by the ViraFEST assay and only then sequenced. Subsequent to roughly 9 days of culture, CD4+ T cells were isolated. Vaccine recipients had no previous SARS-CoV-2 infection; their nucleocapsid antibodies were negative. They grew roughly 2 million PBMC in each well, adding 10 IU/ml IL-2 and 8.5 to 10 ug/ml peptides. It was on days 3 and 7 that half the medium was replaced with IL-2 medium.

This sequence joins TRBV5-1 and TRBJ2-7, with TRBD2 matching 9 bases. The sample was CD4+ T cells from PBMCs cultured with HCoV-OC43 spike peptides, taken before COVID-19 vaccination. Subset described: HCoV-OC43 spike overlapping peptide pool stimulation. The TCR comes from a human donor who received a COVID-19 vaccine. CDR3 bases: TGCGCCAGCAGCCAAGACTCCTATAGCGGGGGCCTCTACGAGCAGTACTTC. Amino acid sequence: CASSQDSYSGGLYEQYF.